This T cell receptor (beta chain) came from a study of cytomegalovirus exposure and HLA in healthy donors. General study points: With high specificity and sensitivity, the classifier reportedly diagnosed cytomegalovirus status. In a later analysis, V- and J-gene trimming of beta chains associated with a DCLRE1C missense variant, replicated independently. Sequencing artifact likely explains a cluster of highly shared sequence variants. A few CMV-associated chains proved CMV antigen-specific in vitro.

This clone came up once. Its antigen is as yet unknown. One junction end disagrees with the germline gene, perhaps due to a read error. The PCR ran on 60 Vbeta and 13 Jbeta primers. Using immunoSEQ multiplex PCR, the repertoire was profiled, and TCRdb retains in-frame clones only, with some absent. The data show 310,000 or so clones, around 90% seen once. This CDR3 contains 14 residues. The germline V gene has CDR1 LNHDA and CDR2 SQIVND (reference sequence). The source material was PBMCs. The chain joins TRBV19 to TRBJ1-2; 7 bases agree with TRBD1. The TCR comes from a woman between 18 and 29 years old in good health and CMV-seronegative. The CDR3 coding sequence is TGTGCCAGTAACCCAAGGGACAGATACTATGGCCACACCTTC. It translates to CASNPRDRYYGHTF.